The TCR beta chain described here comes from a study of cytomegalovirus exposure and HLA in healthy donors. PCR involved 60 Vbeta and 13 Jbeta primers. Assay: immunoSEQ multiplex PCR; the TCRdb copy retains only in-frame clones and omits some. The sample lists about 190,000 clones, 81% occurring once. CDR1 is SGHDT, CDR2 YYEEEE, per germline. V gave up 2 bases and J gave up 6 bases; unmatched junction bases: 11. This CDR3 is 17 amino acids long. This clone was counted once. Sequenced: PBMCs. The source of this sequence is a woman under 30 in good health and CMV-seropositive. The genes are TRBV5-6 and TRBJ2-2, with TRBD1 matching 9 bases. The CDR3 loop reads CASSLNSGTGYPGELFF. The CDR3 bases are TGTGCCAGCAGCTTAAACTCCGGGACAGGGTATCCCGGGGAGCTGTTTTTT.